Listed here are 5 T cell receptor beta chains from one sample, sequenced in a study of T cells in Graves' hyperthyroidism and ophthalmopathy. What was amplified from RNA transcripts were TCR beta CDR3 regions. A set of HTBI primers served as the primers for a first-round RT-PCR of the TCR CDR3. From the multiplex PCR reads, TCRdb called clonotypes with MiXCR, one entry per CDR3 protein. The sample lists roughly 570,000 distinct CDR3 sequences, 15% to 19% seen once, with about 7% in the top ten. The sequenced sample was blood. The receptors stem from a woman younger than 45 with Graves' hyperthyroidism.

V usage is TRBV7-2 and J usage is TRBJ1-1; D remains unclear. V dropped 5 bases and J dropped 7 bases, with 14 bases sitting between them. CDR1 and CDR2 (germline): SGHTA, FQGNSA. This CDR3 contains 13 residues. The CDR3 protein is CASSLGGRLEAFF. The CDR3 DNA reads TGTGCCAGCAGCCTGGGCGGGCGGCTTGAAGCTTTCTTT.

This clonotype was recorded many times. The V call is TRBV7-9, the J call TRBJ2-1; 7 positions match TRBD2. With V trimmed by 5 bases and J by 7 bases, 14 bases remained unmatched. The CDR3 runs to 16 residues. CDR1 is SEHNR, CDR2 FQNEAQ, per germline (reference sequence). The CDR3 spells CASSPPDPGRLNEQFF. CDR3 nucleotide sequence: TGTGCCAGCAGCCCGCCCGATCCCGGGAGGCTTAATGAGCAGTTCTTC.

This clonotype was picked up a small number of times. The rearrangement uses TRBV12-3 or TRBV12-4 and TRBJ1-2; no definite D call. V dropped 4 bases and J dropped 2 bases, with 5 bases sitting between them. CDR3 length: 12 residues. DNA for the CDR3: TGTGCCAGCAGTTCATTAAACTATGGCTACACCTTC. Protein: CASSSLNYGYTF.

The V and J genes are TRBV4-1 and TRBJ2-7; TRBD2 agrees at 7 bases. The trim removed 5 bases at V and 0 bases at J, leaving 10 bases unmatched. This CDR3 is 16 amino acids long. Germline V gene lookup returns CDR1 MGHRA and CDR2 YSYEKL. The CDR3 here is CASSSPQRGSSYEQYF. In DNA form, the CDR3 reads TGCGCCAGCAGCTCGCCGCAGCGGGGCAGCTCCTACGAGCAGTACTTC.

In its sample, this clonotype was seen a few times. The CDR3 loop reads CSARDPLRYQETQYF. The CDR3 DNA is TGCAGTGCTAGAGACCCCTTACGGTACCAAGAGACCCAGTACTTC. The chain links TRBV20-1 to TRBJ2-5; D uncertain. V was trimmed by 0 bases and J by 0 bases, leaving 11 bases between them. Germline lookup yields CDR1 DFQATT and CDR2 SNEGSKA (reference sequence). This CDR3 contains 15 residues.